The 18 T cell receptor beta chains given below trace back to one sample, sequenced in a study of T cell clonality in common variable immunodeficiency. Broader study findings: Fewer deletions and N-nucleotide insertions were reportedly seen in common variable immunodeficiency TCR beta sequences.

Sequencing was performed with immunoSEQ multiplex PCR; in TCRdb, only in-frame clones are kept and a portion is missing. The data show 20,000 or so clones, with none appearing a single time. Their cognate antigens are unknown. The sample consisted of peripheral blood mononuclear cells. Receptors originate from a human donor with common variable immunodeficiency.

This clone was counted at least ten times. The read terminates 3 residues before the CDR3 end, so the remaining end is supplied by the germline J gene. The rearrangement joins TRBV20-1 to TRBJ1-5, with D possibly being TRBD1 (6 bases). Trimming removed 1 base at V and 4 bases at J, with 14 bases between. Germline-derived CDR1 and CDR2 are DFQATT and SNEGSKA (reference sequence). The CDR3 runs to 15 residues. The CDR3: CSARGGGEGNQPQHF. The sequenced part of the CDR3 DNA is TGCAGTGCTAGAGGAGGGGGGGAGGGGAATCAGCCC.

This clone appeared many times. Read coverage stops 3 residues before the CDR3 terminus; the germline J gene supplies the remainder. This sequence joins TRBV5-5 and TRBJ1-2; maybe TRBD1 (5 bases). The CDR3 consists of 12 residues. Germline-derived CDR1 and CDR2 are SGHKS and YYEKEE (reference sequence). The part of the CDR3 DNA that was read is TGTGCCAGCAGCACCGGGGGAGGGGGC. Translated: CASSTGGGG. In full, the CDR3 reads CASSTGGGGYTF.

This clone was detected many times. The read stops 3 residues short of the end of the CDR3; the missing end is completed from the germline J gene. The rearrangement uses TRBV2 and TRBJ1-2, with 9 bases fitting TRBD1. The CDR3 has 12 residues. From germline, CDR1 is SNHLY and CDR2 FYNNEI. CDR3 bases read: TGTGCCAGAAAAAGACAGGGGGACGGC. Protein product: CARKRQGDG. The full CDR3 protein reads CARKRQGDGYTF.

This clone was found many times. The CDR3 sequence is CASSFPPTGTDTQYF. Partial CDR3 DNA: TGTGCCAGCAGCTTCCCCCCGACAGGGACAGATACG. The J gene is TRBJ2-3, the V gene TRBV7-6, with 7 nucleotides matching TRBD1. The read finishes 3 residues shy of the CDR3 end, and the germline J gene is used to complete it. With V trimmed by 3 bases and J by 3 bases, 6 bases remained unmatched. The CDR3 runs to 15 residues. Germline lookup yields CDR1 SGHVS and CDR2 FNYEAQ. Full variable domain (remainder filled in from reference TRBV7-6 and TRBJ2-3): GAGVSQSPRYKVTKRGQDVALRCDPISGHVSLYWYRQALGQGPEFLTYFNYEAQQDKSGLPNDRFSAERPEGSISTLTIQRTEQRDSAMYRCASSFPPTGTDTQYFGPGTRLTVL.

Ten or more counts support this clone. The read gets to within 3 residues of the CDR3 end, and the germline J gene fills in the rest. The chain joins TRBV28 to TRBJ2-3; 10 positions match TRBD1. This CDR3 contains 16 residues. The germline V gene encodes CDR1 MDHEN and CDR2 SYDVKM. The V gene end was trimmed by 4 bases and the J gene end by 0 bases; junction bases not matched to a gene: 4. CDR3 bases read: TGTGCCAGCAGTTGGGGGACAGGGGCGAGCACAGATACG. Its protein product is CASSWGTGASTDT. The entire CDR3 protein is CASSWGTGASTDTQYF. Full variable domain (outside the CDR3, taken from reference TRBV28 and TRBJ2-3): DVKVTQSSRYLVKRTGEKVFLECVQDMDHENMFWYRQDPGLGLRLIYFSYDVKMKEKGDIPEGYSVSREKKERFSLILESASTNQTSMYLCASSWGTGASTDTQYFGPGTRLTVL.

Concerning this clone itself: The read is 3 residues too short to cover the CDR3 end, so that end is filled in from the germline J gene. V is TRBV10-2 and J is TRBJ2-5, with a weak D call TRBD2 (6 bases). Trimming left V 7 bases short and J 5 bases short, with 17 bases between. Germline values: CDR1 WSHSY, CDR2 SAAADI. This CDR3 comprises 14 residues. This chain's CDR3 is CASTRLESQETQYF. The sequenced part of the CDR3 DNA is TGCGCCAGCACCAGACTAGAGTCACAGGAGACC.

This clone was recorded at least ten times. The CDR3 bases that were read are TGTGCCAGCAGCGCCTTAGCGGGGAATACG. It codes for CASSALAGNT. The full-length CDR3 reads as CASSALAGNTQYF. The genes are TRBV7-3 and TRBJ2-3; 8 nucleotides agree with TRBD2. The missing CDR3 end, 3 residues past where the read stops, is filled in from the germline J gene. Per the germline V gene, CDR1 is SGHTA and CDR2 is FQGTGA. V shed 5 bases and J 7 bases; nucleotides not matched to a gene: 5. The CDR3 runs to 13 residues.

The sample holds many counts of this clone. From the germline J gene comes the end of the CDR3, since the read stops 3 residues before it. The rearrangement links TRBV5-1 to TRBJ1-1, with TRBD1 matching 7 bases. V gave up 0 bases and J gave up 2 bases; unmatched junction bases: 4. Germline values: CDR1 SGHRS, CDR2 YFSETQ. The CDR3 covers 15 residues. This CDR3 is CASSLGQGGNTEAFF. The part of the CDR3 DNA that was read is TGCGCCAGCAGCTTGGGCCAGGGGGGTAACACTGAA.

In this sample, this clone is medium-sized. The read halts 3 residues ahead of the CDR3 end, with the missing end drawn from the germline J gene. The gene calls are TRBV29-1 and TRBJ2-2; 8 bases align to TRBD1. CDR1 SQVTM and CDR2 ANQGSEA come from the germline V gene. J was trimmed by 4 bases and V by 5 bases; bases with no gene match: 6. The CDR3 is 14 amino acids. CDR3 amino acids: CSVKGQGLTGELFF. Incomplete CDR3 DNA: TGCAGCGTTAAAGGACAGGGACTCACCGGGGAG.

This clone showed up many times. The read gets to within 3 residues of the CDR3 end, and the germline J gene fills in the rest. This rearrangement joins TRBV5-1 to TRBJ1-6; D perhaps matches TRBD1 (5 bases). CDR3 length: 14 residues. V gave up 3 bases and J gave up 10 bases, with 14 bases separating them. From germline, CDR1 is SGHRS and CDR2 YFSETQ. CDR3 sequence: CASSSGEGKSPLHF. The sequenced CDR3 bases are TGCGCCAGCAGCTCGGGCGAGGGGAAATCACCC.

The sample holds many counts of this clone. The CDR3 end falls 3 residues outside the read, so it is completed with the germline J gene. The rearrangement joins TRBV19 to TRBJ2-3, with TRBD1 matching 8 bases. The germline V gene has CDR1 LNHDA and CDR2 SQIVND (reference sequence). This CDR3 has 13 amino acids. V shed 10 bases and J 2 bases; nucleotides not matched to a gene: 5. This CDR3 is CATWTGYTDTQYF. The DNA read from the CDR3 is TGTGCCACCTGGACAGGGTACACAGATACG.

This clone has at least ten counts. Read data end 3 residues before the CDR3 end; the end is taken from the germline J gene. The V and J genes are TRBV12-3 or TRBV12-4 and TRBJ2-7; tentative D call: TRBD1 (5 bases). V lost 3 bases, J lost 6 bases, and 12 bases lay in between. The CDR3 spans 13 residues. The CDR3 here is CASSFARVGEQYF. CDR3 DNA, as far as it was read: TGTGCCAGCAGTTTTGCCAGGGTCGGCGAG.

This clone was seen repeatedly, ten times or more. The read terminates 3 residues ahead of where the CDR3 ends, so the germline J gene completes it. J is TRBJ2-3 and V is TRBV5-1, with TRBD2 as a possible D gene (7 bases). Deletions cut 1 base from V and 7 bases from J, with 22 bases between. CDR1 is SGHRS, CDR2 YFSETQ, per germline. The length of the CDR3 is 17 residues. The CDR3 DNA, read in part, is TGCGCCAGCAGCTTGACAGGGAGGGACCTCAGCGCGAATACG. Amino acid sequence: CASSLTGRDLSANT. The entire CDR3 is CASSLTGRDLSANTQYF. Based on the CDR3 plus reference TRBV5-1 and TRBJ2-3, the full variable domain is KAGVTQTPRYLIKTRGQQVTLSCSPISGHRSVSWYQQTPGQGLQFLFEYFSETQRNKGNFPGRFSGRQFSNSRSEMNVSTLELGDSALYLCASSLTGRDLSANTQYFGPGTRLTVL.

The sample holds many counts of this clone. The read is 3 residues too short to cover the CDR3 end, so that end is filled in from the germline J gene. The rearrangement uses TRBV5-6 and TRBJ2-7; 8 bases agree with TRBD2. Per the germline V gene, CDR1 is SGHDT and CDR2 is YYEEEE. V was pared by 5 bases and J by 6 bases, with 10 bases of the junction left unmatched. The CDR3 loop spans 14 amino acids. CDR3 amino acids: CASRRRSGSLEQYF. The CDR3 bases that were read are TGTGCCAGCAGGAGGAGGAGCGGGAGTCTCGAG.

This clone occurred many times. The CDR3 end falls 3 residues outside the read, so it is completed with the germline J gene. The chain joins TRBV2 to TRBJ2-1; the match to TRBD2 covers 7 bases. V gave up 1 base and J gave up 3 bases; unmatched junction bases: 6. The CDR3 sequence is 16 residues long. Germline V gene data show CDR1 as SNHLY and CDR2 as FYNNEI. The CDR3 loop is CASSEGPSGLYNEQFF. CDR3 DNA (partial): TGTGCCAGCAGTGAAGGCCCTAGCGGCCTCTACAATGAG.

This clone occurred many times. The sequence runs out 3 residues before the end of the CDR3; the remainder is reconstructed from the germline J gene. This chain uses TRBV20-1 with TRBJ2-7; the match to TRBD2 covers 12 bases. V shed 3 bases, J shed 2 bases, and the junction held 5 bases outside the gene matches. The CDR3 length is 15 residues. Germline V gives CDR1 DFQATT, CDR2 SNEGSKA (reference sequence). Incomplete CDR3 DNA: TGCAGTGCTAGCCCCCTAGCGGGAGGGCCCTACGAG. Protein product: CSASPLAGGPYE. The CDR3 reads in full as CSASPLAGGPYEQYF.

This clone was counted many times. The read finishes 3 residues shy of the CDR3 end, and the germline J gene is used to complete it. This sequence joins TRBV7-9 and TRBJ1-1; D unclear. The germline V gene has CDR1 SEHNR and CDR2 FQNEAQ (reference sequence). The CDR3 is made up of 15 amino acids. Deletions cut 4 bases from V and 4 bases from J, with 16 bases between. This CDR3 reads CASSSDVSRSTEAFF. The DNA read from the CDR3 is TGTGCCAGCAGCTCAGACGTTTCTAGGAGCACTGAA.

In its sample, this clone was seen many times. The DNA ends 3 residues before the CDR3 does, and the rest of the CDR3 is filled in from the germline J gene. The chain carries TRBV7-2 and TRBJ2-3, with TRBD2 matching 7 bases. This CDR3 has 15 amino acids. V was clipped by 1 base and J by 3 bases; unmatched bases: 4. Germline V lookup: CDR1 SGHTA, CDR2 FQGNSA. The sequenced CDR3 bases are TGTGCCAGCAGCTTAGGGGGGGAGGGAACAGATACG. Protein sequence: CASSLGGEGTDT. Given in full, the CDR3 is CASSLGGEGTDTQYF.